This TCR beta chain was identified during a study of shared clonotypes between healthy human individuals. This table comes from immunoSEQ multiplex PCR, and its TCRdb copy is limited to in-frame clones, with some not included. The sample includes millions of clones, approximately 94% of them seen just once. It was CD45RO-negative cells, positively selected for CCR7, that made up naive CD8 cells, with terminally differentiated effector memory CD45RA+ cells excluded. Germline V gene data show CDR1 as MNHEY and CDR2 as SMNVEV (reference sequence). The CDR3 is made up of 14 amino acids. Trimming took off 0 bases at V and 4 bases at J, with 9 bases between the two ends.

This receptor was taken from a man aged 18 to 29 in good health. Some clones in this sample may be carry-over from other donors' samples. V and J are TRBV27 and TRBJ1-1; no definite D call. Sequenced: naive CD8+ T cells from PBMCs. DNA of the CDR3: TGTGCCAGCAGTTTATCTCGTGAGGGCACTGAAGCTTTCTTT. Its translation is CASSLSREGTEAFF.